One TCR beta chain is described in this entry. These data originate in a study of monozygotic twins with cystic fibrosis. This table comes from immunoSEQ multiplex PCR, and its TCRdb copy is limited to in-frame clones, with some not included. Here the sample spans 15,000 to 20,000 clones, around 96% being singletons. Germline loops: CDR1 KGHSH, CDR2 LQKENI. Trimming pared 2 bases from V and 0 bases from J, leaving 17 bases between. CDR3 length equals 18 residues. V gene TRBV18 combines with J gene TRBJ1-3; no clear D. Material for sequencing was blood. The sequence came from a girl under 10 years old with cystic fibrosis. The CDR3: CASSPFSAETYSGNTIYF. In nucleotides, the CDR3 is TGTGCCAGCTCACCATTCTCTGCGGAGACCTACTCTGGAAACACCATATATTTT. The full variable domain, its missing parts supplied by reference TRBV18 and TRBJ1-3, is NAGVMQNPRHLVRRRGQEARLRCSPMKGHSHVYWYRQLPEEGLKFMVYLQKENIIDESGMPKERFSAEFPKEGPSILRIQQVVRGDSAAYFCASSPFSAETYSGNTIYFGEGSWLTVV.